The 9 T cell receptor beta chains below were found in one sample sequenced in a study of OX40 agonist ivuxolimab in advanced cancers. Produced via immunoSEQ multiplex PCR; TCRdb's table is partial and in-frame only. The repertoire holds about 77,000 clones, with 83% as singletons. Specimen: CD4+ or CD8+ T cells sorted from blood, collected in a trial of the OX40 agonist ivuxolimab. Receptors originate from an adult with an advanced solid tumor such as melanoma, head and neck, liver or kidney cancer.

This clone turned up a few times. The chain joins TRBV6-5 to TRBJ1-6, with D maybe TRBD1 (5 bases). The V gene lost 11 bases and the J gene lost 8 bases, with 16 bases spanning the gap. The germline gives CDR1 MNHEY, CDR2 SVGAGI. The CDR3 is 13 residues long. The CDR3 region has the DNA TGTGCCTCCCGGCCGGGGCCCGATTCACCCCTCCACTTT. Residues: CASRPGPDSPLHF.

The V and J genes are TRBV6-5 and TRBJ2-2, with 7 bases lining up with TRBD2. This CDR3 has 15 residues. Germline V lookup: CDR1 MNHEY, CDR2 SVGAGI. The V segment lost 4 bases and the J segment 6 bases; nucleotides outside the gene matches: 8. CDR3 sequence: CASSSGSSGPGELFF. The DNA for the CDR3 is TGTGCCAGCAGTTCCGGATCTAGCGGCCCCGGGGAGCTGTTTTTT.

This chain joins TRBV19 and TRBJ2-3, with D perhaps TRBD1 (6 bases). The germline CDR1 and CDR2 sequences are LNHDA and SQIVND (reference sequence). This CDR3 region has 16 residues. V lost 3 bases, J lost 0 bases, and 13 bases lay in between. In DNA, the CDR3 is TGTGCCAGTAGTATCGGACAGTCTTTAAGCACAGATACGCAGTATTTT. Encoded protein: CASSIGQSLSTDTQYF.

This clone appeared a single time. This sequence joins TRBV29-1 and TRBJ2-5; D is unclear. CDR1 and CDR2 from the germline V gene are SQVTM and ANQGSEA. Trimming left V 7 bases short and J 2 bases short, with 14 bases between. There are 13 residues in the CDR3. CDR3 amino acids: CSAAGSEQETQYF. CDR3 sequence (DNA): TGCAGCGCGGCCGGCAGCGAACAAGAGACCCAGTACTTC.

The chain joins TRBV4-1 to TRBJ2-1, with 8 bases that match TRBD2. V was clipped by 4 bases and J by 7 bases; unmatched bases: 15. Germline lookup yields CDR1 MGHRA and CDR2 YSYEKL. The CDR3 extends over 17 amino acids. The CDR3 bases are TGCGCCAGCAGCCCGCCCGCTACTAGCGGTAGAAGGAATGAGCAGTTCTTC. It yields the protein CASSPPATSGRRNEQFF.

This sequence joins TRBV2 and TRBJ1-6; the D is unclear. This CDR3 region has 13 residues. The germline CDR1 and CDR2 sequences are SNHLY and FYNNEI. The germline V and J ends were trimmed by 6 bases and 10 bases, with 13 bases remaining between them. DNA of the CDR3: TGTGCCAGCAGGGCTAGGCTGATGTCACCCCTCCACTTT. Translated, it gives CASRARLMSPLHF.

V is TRBV5-1 and J is TRBJ1-3; 7 bases are shared with TRBD1. In germline, CDR1 is SGHRS, CDR2 YFSETQ. The CDR3 is made up of 16 amino acids. Unmatched junction bases numbered 8, after V lost 4 bases and J lost 1 base. The CDR3 region is CASSRGLIGSGNTIYF. CDR3 in DNA: TGCGCCAGCAGCAGGGGGCTAATAGGATCTGGAAACACCATATATTTT.

This chain uses TRBV5-4 with TRBJ2-4, with 13 bases matching TRBD2. Germline CDR1 SGHNT, CDR2 YYREEE (reference sequence). This CDR3 comprises 15 residues. The V and J ends lost 4 bases and 9 bases, in that order; junction bases with no gene match: 7. This chain's CDR3 is CASSDATSGGSIQYF. CDR3 nucleotide sequence: TGTGCCAGCAGCGATGCGACTAGCGGGGGGAGCATTCAGTACTTC. Supplemented by reference TRBV5-4 and TRBJ2-4, the full variable domain reads ETGVTQSPTHLIKTRGQQVTLRCSSQSGHNTVSWYQQALGQGPQFIFQYYREEENGRGNFPPRFSGLQFPNYSSELNVNALELDDSALYLCASSDATSGGSIQYFGAGTRLSVL.

This clone has just a few counts. V usage is TRBV11-2 and J usage is TRBJ2-4; no clear D. This CDR3 contains 14 residues. Deletions cut 5 bases from V and 0 bases from J, with 8 bases between. Germline V gives CDR1 SGHAT, CDR2 FQNNGV. The CDR3 DNA sequence: TGTGCCAGCAGCACCCCTCTAGCCAAAAACATTCAGTACTTC. It is translated as CASSTPLAKNIQYF.